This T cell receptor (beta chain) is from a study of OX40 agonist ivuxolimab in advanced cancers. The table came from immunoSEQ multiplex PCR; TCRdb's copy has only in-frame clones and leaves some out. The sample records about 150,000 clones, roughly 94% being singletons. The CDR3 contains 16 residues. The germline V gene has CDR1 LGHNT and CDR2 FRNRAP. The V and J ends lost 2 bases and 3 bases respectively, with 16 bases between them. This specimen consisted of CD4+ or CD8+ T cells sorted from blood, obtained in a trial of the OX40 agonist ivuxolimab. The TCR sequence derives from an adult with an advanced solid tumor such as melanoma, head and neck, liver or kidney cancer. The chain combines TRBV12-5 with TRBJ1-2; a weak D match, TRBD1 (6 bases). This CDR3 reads CASGLMVGASYYGYTF. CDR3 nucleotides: TGTGCTAGTGGTTTGATGGTGGGGGCGAGCTACTATGGCTACACCTTC.